Given below is one T cell receptor (beta chain) in context. Antigen unknown. Profiled with immunoSEQ multiplex PCR; TCRdb holds only in-frame clones, not every one. The table records some 130,000 clones, about 80% of them present only once. From germline, CDR1 is LGHNA and CDR2 YSLEER. V dropped 0 bases and J dropped 6 bases, with 8 bases sitting between them. The CDR3 has 13 residues. The data originate from a study of cytomegalovirus exposure and HLA in healthy donors. Findings and caveats of the study: The authors enumerated 150 to 200 TCR beta chains as linked to cytomegalovirus.

The sequence was collected from a man between 25 and 39 years old in good health and CMV-seropositive. The chain joins TRBV4-3 to TRBJ2-5; D call uncertain. The sequencing input was PBMCs. The CDR3, as DNA: TGCGCCAGCAGCCAAGATCGGCGGCAGACCCAGTACTTC. This translates into CASSQDRRQTQYF.